Below are 7 T cell receptor beta chains sequenced from a single sample in a study of tumor-infiltrating lymphocytes in localized non-small cell lung cancer. Data came from immunoSEQ multiplex PCR; TCRdb stores just in-frame clones and leaves some out. The top ten hold 13% to 15% of the sample, which has some 6,000 clones, around 67% seen once. The sample comprised uninvolved lung tissue not adjacent to the tumor. The receptors were gathered from a human donor with non-small cell lung cancer.

V is TRBV25-1 and J is TRBJ2-1; 11 bases are shared with TRBD1. The germline V gene has CDR1 MGHDK and CDR2 SYGVNS. The CDR3 covers 15 residues. Losses at the gene ends were 8 bases for V and 4 bases for J; bases not matched to a gene: 7. The CDR3, as DNA: TGTGCCAGCCAGGCGGGACAGGGGGGATACAATGAGCAGTTCTTC. This gives the protein CASQAGQGGYNEQFF.

The chain joins TRBV9 to TRBJ2-1; D is unresolved. V gave up 0 bases and J gave up 7 bases, with 14 bases separating them. The CDR3 consists of 15 residues. The germline V gene encodes CDR1 SGDLS and CDR2 YYNGEE. The CDR3 here is CASSVGGVAPNEQFF. Written as DNA, the CDR3 is TGTGCCAGCAGCGTAGGAGGCGTAGCCCCGAATGAGCAGTTCTTC.

The rearrangement links TRBV7-2 to TRBJ2-7; D is unclear. Germline V lookup: CDR1 SGHTA, CDR2 FQGNSA. The CDR3 loop spans 14 amino acids. V shed 6 bases and J shed 2 bases, with 14 bases lying between them. The CDR3 spells CASRGPAITYEQYF. The CDR3 nucleotides are TGTGCCAGCAGGGGTCCAGCGATCACCTACGAGCAGTACTTC.

The chain is built from TRBV6-6 and TRBJ2-5, with 12 bases identical to TRBD2. The V segment lost 10 bases and the J segment 5 bases; nucleotides outside the gene matches: 8. Germline V lookup: CDR1 MNHNY, CDR2 SVGAGI (reference sequence). The CDR3 is 14 amino acids. CDR3 coding DNA: TGTGCCACCGCACTAGCGGGAGGATCTGAGACCCAGTACTTC. This encodes CATALAGGSETQYF.

This clone was seen just once. The CDR3 DNA sequence: TGTGCCTGGAGTGTCGGTGTAGGGACTGACTATGGCTACACCTTC. Encoded protein: CAWSVGVGTDYGYTF. This chain uses TRBV30 with TRBJ1-2; D may be TRBD1 (5 bases). With 0 bases removed from V and 3 bases from J, the gap between germline ends came to 14 bases. Per germline, CDR1 GTSNPN and CDR2 SVGIG (reference sequence). The CDR3 runs to 15 residues.

This clone has a handful of counts. The chain employs TRBV19 and TRBJ2-1, with D unresolved. Per germline, CDR1 LNHDA and CDR2 SQIVND (reference sequence). This CDR3 has 13 residues. Trimming removed 3 bases from V and 7 bases from J, with 10 bases in between. The CDR3 protein is CASSIGSLNEQFF. The DNA of the CDR3 is TGTGCCAGTAGTATCGGGTCTCTTAATGAGCAGTTCTTC.

The rearrangement joins TRBV14 to TRBJ2-3, with D possibly matching TRBD2 (6 bases). Trimming stripped 4 bases from V and 1 base from J, with 12 bases between. This CDR3 has 15 residues. CDR1 SGHDN and CDR2 FVKESK come from the germline V gene. The CDR3: CASSRRLGGTDTQYF. CDR3 DNA: TGTGCCAGCAGCCGGAGACTAGGGGGCACAGATACGCAGTATTTT.